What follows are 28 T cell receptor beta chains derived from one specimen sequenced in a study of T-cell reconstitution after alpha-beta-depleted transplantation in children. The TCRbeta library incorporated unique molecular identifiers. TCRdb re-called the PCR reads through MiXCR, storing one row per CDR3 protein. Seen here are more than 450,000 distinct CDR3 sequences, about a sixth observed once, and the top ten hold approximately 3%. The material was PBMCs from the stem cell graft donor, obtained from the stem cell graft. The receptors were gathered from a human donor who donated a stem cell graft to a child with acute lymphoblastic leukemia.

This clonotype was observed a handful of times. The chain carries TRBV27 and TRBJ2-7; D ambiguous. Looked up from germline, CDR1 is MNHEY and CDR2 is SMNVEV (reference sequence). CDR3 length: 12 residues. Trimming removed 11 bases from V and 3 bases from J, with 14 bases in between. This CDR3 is CARQWGVYEQYF. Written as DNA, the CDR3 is TGTGCCCGCCAGTGGGGTGTCTACGAGCAGTACTTC.

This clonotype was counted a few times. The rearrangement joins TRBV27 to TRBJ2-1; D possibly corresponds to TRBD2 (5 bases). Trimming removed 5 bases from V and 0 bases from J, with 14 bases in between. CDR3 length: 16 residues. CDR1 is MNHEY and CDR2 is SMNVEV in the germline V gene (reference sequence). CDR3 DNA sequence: TGTGCCAGCAGTCCCCTTCACGCGGGCTCCTACAATGAGCAGTTCTTC. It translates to CASSPLHAGSYNEQFF.

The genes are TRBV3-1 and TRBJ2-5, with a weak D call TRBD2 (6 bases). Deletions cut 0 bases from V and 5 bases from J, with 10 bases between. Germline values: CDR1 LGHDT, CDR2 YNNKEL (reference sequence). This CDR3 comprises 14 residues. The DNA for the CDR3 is TGTGCCAGCAGCCAAGATCGGGGGTCGGAGACCCAGTACTTC. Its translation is CASSQDRGSETQYF.

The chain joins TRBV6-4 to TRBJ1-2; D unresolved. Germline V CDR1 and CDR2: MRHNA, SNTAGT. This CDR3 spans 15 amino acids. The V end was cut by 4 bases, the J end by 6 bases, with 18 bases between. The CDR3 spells CASSAASAGENGYTF. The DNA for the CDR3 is TGTGCCAGCAGTGCTGCGTCGGCCGGGGAAAATGGCTACACCTTC.

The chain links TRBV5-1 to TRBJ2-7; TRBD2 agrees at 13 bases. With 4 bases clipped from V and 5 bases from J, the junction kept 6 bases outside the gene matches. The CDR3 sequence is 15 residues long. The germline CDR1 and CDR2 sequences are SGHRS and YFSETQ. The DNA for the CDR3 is TGCGCCAGCAGCGCCGGGACTAGCGGGAATAACGAGCAGTACTTC. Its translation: CASSAGTSGNNEQYF. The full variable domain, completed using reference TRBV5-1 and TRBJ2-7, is KAGVTQTPRYLIKTRGQQVTLSCSPISGHRSVSWYQQTPGQGLQFLFEYFSETQRNKGNFPGRFSGRQFSNSRSEMNVSTLELGDSALYLCASSAGTSGNNEQYFGPGTRLTVT.

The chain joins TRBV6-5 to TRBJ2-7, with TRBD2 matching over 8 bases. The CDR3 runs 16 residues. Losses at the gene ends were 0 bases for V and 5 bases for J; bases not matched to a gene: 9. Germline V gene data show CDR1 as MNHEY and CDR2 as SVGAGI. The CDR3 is CASSYSQGLVYHEQYF. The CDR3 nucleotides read TGTGCCAGCAGTTACTCTCAGGGACTAGTGTATCACGAGCAGTACTTC.

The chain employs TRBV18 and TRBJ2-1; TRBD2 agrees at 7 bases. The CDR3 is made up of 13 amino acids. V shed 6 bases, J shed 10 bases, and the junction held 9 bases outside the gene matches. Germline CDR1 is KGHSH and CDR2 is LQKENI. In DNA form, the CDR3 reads TGTGCCAGCTCGCCCGGGACTACGTGGGAGCAGTTCTTC. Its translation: CASSPGTTWEQFF.

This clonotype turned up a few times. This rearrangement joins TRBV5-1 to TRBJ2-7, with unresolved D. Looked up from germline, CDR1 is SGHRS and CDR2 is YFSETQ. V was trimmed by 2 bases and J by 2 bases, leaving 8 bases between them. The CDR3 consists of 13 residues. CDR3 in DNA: TGCGCCAGCAGCTTCGAAGCGCCCTACGAGCAGTACTTC. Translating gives CASSFEAPYEQYF.

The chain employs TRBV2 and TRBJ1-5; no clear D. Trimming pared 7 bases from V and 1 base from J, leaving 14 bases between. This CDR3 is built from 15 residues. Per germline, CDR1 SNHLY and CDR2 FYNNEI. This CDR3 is CASKIAPGSNQPQHF. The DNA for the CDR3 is TGTGCCAGCAAGATAGCCCCAGGAAGCAATCAGCCCCAGCATTTT.

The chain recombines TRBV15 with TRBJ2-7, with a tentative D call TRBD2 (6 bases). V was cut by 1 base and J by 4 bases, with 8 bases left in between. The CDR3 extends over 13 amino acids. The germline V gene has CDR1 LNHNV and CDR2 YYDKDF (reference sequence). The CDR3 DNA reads TGTGCCACCAGCAGAGGACTAGGTTACGAGCAGTACTTC. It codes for CATSRGLGYEQYF.

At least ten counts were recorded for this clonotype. The chain's CDR3 is CATSMGTSVSYEQYF. CDR3 coding DNA: TGTGCCACCAGCATGGGGACTAGCGTCTCCTACGAGCAGTACTTC. V gene TRBV15 combines with J gene TRBJ2-7; TRBD2 agrees at 10 bases. Trimming cost V 4 bases and J 0 bases; bases outside gene matches: 3. Looked up from germline, CDR1 is LNHNV and CDR2 is YYDKDF (reference sequence). This CDR3 region has 15 residues.

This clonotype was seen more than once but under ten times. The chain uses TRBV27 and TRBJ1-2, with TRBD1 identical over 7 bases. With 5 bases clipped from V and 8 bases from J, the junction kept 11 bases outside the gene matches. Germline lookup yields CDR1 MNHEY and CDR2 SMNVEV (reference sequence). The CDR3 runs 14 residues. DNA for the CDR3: TGTGCCAGCAGTCCGCAGACAGGGAGAGACGGCTACACCTTC. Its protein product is CASSPQTGRDGYTF.

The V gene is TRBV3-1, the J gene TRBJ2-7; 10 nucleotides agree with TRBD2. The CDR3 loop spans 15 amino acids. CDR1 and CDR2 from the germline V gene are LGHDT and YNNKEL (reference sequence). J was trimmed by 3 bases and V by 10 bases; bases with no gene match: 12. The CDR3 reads CATSNRLAGRYEQYF. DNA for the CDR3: TGTGCCACCTCCAACCGACTAGCGGGCCGCTACGAGCAGTACTTC.

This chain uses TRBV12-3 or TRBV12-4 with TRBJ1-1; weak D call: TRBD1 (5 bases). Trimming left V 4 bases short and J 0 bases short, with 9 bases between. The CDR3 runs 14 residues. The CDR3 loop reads CASSSTVMNTEAFF. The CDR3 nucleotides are TGTGCCAGCAGTTCGACAGTCATGAACACTGAAGCTTTCTTT.

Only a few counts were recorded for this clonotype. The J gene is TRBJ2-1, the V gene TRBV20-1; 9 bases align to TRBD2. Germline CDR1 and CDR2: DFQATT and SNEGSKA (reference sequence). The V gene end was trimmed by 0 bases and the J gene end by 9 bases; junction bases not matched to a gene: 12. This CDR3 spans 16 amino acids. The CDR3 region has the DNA TGCAGTGCTAGAGATCTAGGGGTAGCGGGAGCTAGTGAGCAGTTCTTC. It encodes CSARDLGVAGASEQFF.

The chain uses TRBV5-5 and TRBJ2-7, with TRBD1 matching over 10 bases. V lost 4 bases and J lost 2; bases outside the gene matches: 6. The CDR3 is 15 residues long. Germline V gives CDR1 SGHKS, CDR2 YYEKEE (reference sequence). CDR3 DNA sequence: TGTGCCAGCAGCATCGGGACAGGGGATCCCTACGAGCAGTACTTC. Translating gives CASSIGTGDPYEQYF. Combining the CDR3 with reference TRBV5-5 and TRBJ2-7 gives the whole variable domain DAGVTQSPTHLIKTRGQQVTLRCSPISGHKSVSWYQQVLGQGPQFIFQYYEKEERGRGNFPDRFSARQFPNYSSELNVNALLLGDSALYLCASSIGTGDPYEQYFGPGTRLTVT.

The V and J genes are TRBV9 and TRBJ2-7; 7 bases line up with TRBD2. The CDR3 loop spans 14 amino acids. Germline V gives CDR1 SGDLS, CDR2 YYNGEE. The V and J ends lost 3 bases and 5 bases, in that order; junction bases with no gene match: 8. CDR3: CASSETGGQDEQYF. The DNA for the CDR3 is TGTGCCAGCAGCGAGACGGGAGGCCAGGACGAGCAGTACTTC.

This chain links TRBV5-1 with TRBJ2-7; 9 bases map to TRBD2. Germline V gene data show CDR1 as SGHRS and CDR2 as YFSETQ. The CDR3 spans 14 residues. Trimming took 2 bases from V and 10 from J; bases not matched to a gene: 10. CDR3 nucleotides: TGCGCCAGCAGCTTCACTAGCGGGTTCGAAAGTCAGTACTTC. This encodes CASSFTSGFESQYF.

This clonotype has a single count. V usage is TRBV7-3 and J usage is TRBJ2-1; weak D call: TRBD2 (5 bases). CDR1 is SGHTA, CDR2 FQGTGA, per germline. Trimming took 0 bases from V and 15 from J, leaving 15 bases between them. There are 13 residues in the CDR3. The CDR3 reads CASSLTGWRGLFF. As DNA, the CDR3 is TGTGCCAGCAGCTTAACGGGGTGGCGAGGGCTGTTCTTC.

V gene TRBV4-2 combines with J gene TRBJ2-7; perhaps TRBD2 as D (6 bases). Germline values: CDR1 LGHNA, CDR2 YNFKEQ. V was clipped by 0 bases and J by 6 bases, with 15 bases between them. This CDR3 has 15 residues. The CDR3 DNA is TGTGCCAGCAGCCAAGATAGGAGGGGAATGAGCGAGCAGTACTTC. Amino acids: CASSQDRRGMSEQYF.

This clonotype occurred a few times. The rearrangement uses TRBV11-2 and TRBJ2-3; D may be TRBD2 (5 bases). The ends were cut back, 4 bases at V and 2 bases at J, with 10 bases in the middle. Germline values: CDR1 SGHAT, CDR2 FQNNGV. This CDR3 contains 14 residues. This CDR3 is CASSSDGLTDTQYF. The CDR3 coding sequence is TGTGCCAGCAGCTCGGACGGACTCACAGATACGCAGTATTTT.

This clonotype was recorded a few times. CDR3 region: CSARRIGYRDTQYF. The DNA of the CDR3 is TGCAGTGCTAGAAGGATTGGGTATAGAGATACGCAGTATTTT. V and J are TRBV20-1 and TRBJ2-3, with D hard to call. Germline CDR1 and CDR2: DFQATT and SNEGSKA (reference sequence). V lost 2 bases to trimming and J lost 5 bases, with 14 bases between them. CDR3 length equals 14 residues.

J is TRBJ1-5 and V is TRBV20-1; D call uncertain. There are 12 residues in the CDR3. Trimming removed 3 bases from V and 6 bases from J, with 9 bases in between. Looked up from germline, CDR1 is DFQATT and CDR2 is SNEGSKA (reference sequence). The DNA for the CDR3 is TGCAGTGCTAGTCGACATGGTCAGCCCCAGCATTTT. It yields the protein CSASRHGQPQHF.

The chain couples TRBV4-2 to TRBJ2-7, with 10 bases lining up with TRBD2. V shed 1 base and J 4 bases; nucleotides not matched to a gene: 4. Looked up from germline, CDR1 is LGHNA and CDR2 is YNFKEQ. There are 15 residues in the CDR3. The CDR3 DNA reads TGTGCCAGCAGCCAAGTCACTAGCGGGAATTACGAGCAGTACTTC. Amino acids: CASSQVTSGNYEQYF.

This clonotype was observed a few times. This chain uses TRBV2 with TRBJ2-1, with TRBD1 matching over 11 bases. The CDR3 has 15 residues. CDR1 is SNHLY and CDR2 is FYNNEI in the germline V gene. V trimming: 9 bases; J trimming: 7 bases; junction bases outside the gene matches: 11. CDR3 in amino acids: CARIWDRGVNNEQFF. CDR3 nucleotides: TGTGCCAGAATCTGGGACAGGGGGGTCAATAATGAGCAGTTCTTC.

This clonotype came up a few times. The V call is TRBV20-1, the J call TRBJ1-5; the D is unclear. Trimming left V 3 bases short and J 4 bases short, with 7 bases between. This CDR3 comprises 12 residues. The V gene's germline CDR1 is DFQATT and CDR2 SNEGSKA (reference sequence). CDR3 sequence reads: CSASRRNQPQHF. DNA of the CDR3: TGCAGTGCTAGTAGGAGGAATCAGCCCCAGCATTTT.

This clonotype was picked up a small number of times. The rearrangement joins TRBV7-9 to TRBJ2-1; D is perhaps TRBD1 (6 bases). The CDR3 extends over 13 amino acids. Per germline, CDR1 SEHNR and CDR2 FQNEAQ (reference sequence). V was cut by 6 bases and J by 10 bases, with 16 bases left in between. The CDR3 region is CASRSNRVYEQFF. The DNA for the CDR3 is TGTGCCAGCAGGTCAAACAGGGTATACGAGCAGTTCTTC.

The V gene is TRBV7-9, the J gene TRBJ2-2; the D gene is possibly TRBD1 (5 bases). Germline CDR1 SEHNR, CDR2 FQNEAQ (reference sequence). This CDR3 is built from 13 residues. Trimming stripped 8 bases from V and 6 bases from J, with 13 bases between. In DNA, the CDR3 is TGTGCCAGCCCACGGGCAGGGCCCGGGGAGCTGTTTTTT. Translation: CASPRAGPGELFF.